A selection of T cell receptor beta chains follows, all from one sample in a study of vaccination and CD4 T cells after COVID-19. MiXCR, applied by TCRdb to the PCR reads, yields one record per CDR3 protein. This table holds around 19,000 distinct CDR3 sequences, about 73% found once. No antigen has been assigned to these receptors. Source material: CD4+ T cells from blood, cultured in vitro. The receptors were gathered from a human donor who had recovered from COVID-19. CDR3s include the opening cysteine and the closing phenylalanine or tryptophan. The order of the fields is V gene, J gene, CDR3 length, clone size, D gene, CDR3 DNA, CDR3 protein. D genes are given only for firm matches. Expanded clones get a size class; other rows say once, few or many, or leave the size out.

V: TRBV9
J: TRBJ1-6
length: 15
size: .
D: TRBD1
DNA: TGTGCCAGCAGCGTAGCGGGGACAGCCAATTCACCCCTCCACTTT
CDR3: CASSVAGTANSPLHF

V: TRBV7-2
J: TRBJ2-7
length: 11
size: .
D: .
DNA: TGTGCCAGCAGCTTAGTGGACGAGCAGTACTTC
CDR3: CASSLVDEQYF

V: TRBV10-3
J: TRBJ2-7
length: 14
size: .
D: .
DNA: TGTGCCATCAGAACAGGGAACCCACCCTACGAGCAGTACTTC
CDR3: CAIRTGNPPYEQYF

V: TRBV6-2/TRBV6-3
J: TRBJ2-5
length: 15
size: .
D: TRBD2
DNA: TGTGCCAGCAGATCTAGCGGAGCGACCCAAGAGACCCAGTACTTC
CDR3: CASRSSGATQETQYF

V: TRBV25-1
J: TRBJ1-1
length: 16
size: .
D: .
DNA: TGTGCCAGCAGTGAATGGGCGATTTCCACGAACACTGAAGCTTTCTTT
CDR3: CASSEWAISTNTEAFF

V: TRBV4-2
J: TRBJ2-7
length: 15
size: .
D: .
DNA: TGTGCCAGCAGCCAAGACGCCAAGAGCTCCTACGAGCAGTACTTC
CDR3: CASSQDAKSSYEQYF

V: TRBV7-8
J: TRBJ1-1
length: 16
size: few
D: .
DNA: TGTGCCAGCAGCTCAAGACAGTCTGTATTGAACACTGAAGCTTTCTTT
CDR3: CASSSRQSVLNTEAFF

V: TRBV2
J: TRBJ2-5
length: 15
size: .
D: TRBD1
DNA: TGTGCCAGCAGCGGGGGAAACAGGGGGTGGGAGACCCAGTACTTC
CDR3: CASSGGNRGWETQYF

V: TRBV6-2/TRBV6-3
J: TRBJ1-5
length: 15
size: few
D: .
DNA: TGTGCCAGCAGACCTACAGGGTCGGCCAATCAGCCCCAGCATTTT
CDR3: CASRPTGSANQPQHF

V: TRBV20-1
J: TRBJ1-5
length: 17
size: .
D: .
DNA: TGCAGTGCACAGACCGGACAGCTCCCATATAGCAATCAGCCCCAGCATTTT
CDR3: CSAQTGQLPYSNQPQHF

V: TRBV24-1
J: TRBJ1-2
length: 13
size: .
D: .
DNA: TGTGCCACCAGAGAAACAGGGACATCTGGCTACACCTTC
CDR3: CATRETGTSGYTF

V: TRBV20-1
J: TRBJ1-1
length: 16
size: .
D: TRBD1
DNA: TGCAGTGCTAGACTGGCAGGGGGATTCGTGAACACTGAAGCTTTCTTT
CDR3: CSARLAGGFVNTEAFF

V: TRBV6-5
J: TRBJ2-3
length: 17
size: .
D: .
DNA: TGTGCCAGCAGTTCGGGCTTGGTACGCACGTTAACAGATACGCAGTATTTT
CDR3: CASSSGLVRTLTDTQYF

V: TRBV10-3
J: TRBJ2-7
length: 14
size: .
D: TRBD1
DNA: TGTGCCATCAGGGACAGGGTAAACTCCTACGAGCAGTACTTC
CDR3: CAIRDRVNSYEQYF

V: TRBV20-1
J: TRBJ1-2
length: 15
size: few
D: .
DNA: TGCAGTGCTAGCCCCAGCGGCTCAGCTAACTATGGCTACACCTTC
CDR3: CSASPSGSANYGYTF

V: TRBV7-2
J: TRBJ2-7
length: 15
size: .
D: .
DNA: TGTGCCAGCAGCGTTAAAACAGGAGACACGGGAGAGCAGTACTTC
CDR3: CASSVKTGDTGEQYF

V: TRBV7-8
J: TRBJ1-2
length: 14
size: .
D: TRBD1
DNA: TGTGCCAGCAGCTCGGGACAGGGGGCTGGTGGCTACACCTTC
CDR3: CASSSGQGAGGYTF

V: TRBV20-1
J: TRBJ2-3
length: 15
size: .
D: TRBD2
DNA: TGCAGTGCTTCCAATGCGGGAGTCAGCACAGATACGCAGTATTTT
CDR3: CSASNAGVSTDTQYF

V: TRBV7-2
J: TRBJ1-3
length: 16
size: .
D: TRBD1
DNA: TGTGCCAGCAGCTCGCGGACAGGGTTCTCTGGAAACACCATATATTTT
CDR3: CASSSRTGFSGNTIYF

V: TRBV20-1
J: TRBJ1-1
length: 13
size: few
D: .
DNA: TGCAGTGCTCTACGACTCCGGGGGACTGAAGCTTTCTTT
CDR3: CSALRLRGTEAFF

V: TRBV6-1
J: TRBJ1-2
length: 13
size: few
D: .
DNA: TGTGCCAGCAGTGAACGGGGTGGGGATGGCTACACCTTC
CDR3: CASSERGGDGYTF

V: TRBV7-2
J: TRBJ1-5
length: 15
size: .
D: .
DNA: TGTGCCAGCAGCTTAGGAGCGGGGCTGGGTCAGCCCCAGCATTTT
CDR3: CASSLGAGLGQPQHF

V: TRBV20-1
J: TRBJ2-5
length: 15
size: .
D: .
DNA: TGCAGTGCCTACGCCCCGGGCAGGGAGGAAAAGACCCAGTACTTC
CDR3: CSAYAPGREEKTQYF

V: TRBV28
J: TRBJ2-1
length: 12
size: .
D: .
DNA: TGTGCCAGCAGTTTGGAGAGAGATGAGCAGTTCTTC
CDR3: CASSLERDEQFF

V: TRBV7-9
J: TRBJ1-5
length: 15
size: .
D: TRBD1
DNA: TGTGCCAGCAGCCTACCAGGGGGCCGGGATCAGCCCCAGCATTTT
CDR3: CASSLPGGRDQPQHF

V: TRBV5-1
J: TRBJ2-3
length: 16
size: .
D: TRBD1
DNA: TGCGCCAGCAGCCCCCGGACAGGGGCCCCCACAGATACGCAGTATTTT
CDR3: CASSPRTGAPTDTQYF

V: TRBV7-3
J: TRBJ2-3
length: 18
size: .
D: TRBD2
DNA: TGTGCCAGCAGCTTAACTAGCGGGGGAGGTGGGACCACAGATACGCAGTATTTT
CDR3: CASSLTSGGGGTTDTQYF

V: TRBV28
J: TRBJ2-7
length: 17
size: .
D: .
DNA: TGTGCCAGCAGTTCCCCCCCAGGGTCTTCGAGCTCCTACGAGCAGTACTTC
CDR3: CASSSPPGSSSSYEQYF

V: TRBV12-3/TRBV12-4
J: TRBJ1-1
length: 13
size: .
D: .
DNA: TGTGCCAGCAGTTTAGCGGGAGGAACTGAAGCTTTCTTT
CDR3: CASSLAGGTEAFF

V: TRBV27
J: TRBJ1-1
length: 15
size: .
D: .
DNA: TGTGCCAGCAGGGGTTACGGGCCCACCCTGGCTGAAGCTTTCTTT
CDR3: CASRGYGPTLAEAFF

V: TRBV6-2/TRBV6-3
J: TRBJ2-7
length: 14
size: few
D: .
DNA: TGTGCCAGCAGTTACGATCGGCCGGCCTACGAGCAGTACTTC
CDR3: CASSYDRPAYEQYF

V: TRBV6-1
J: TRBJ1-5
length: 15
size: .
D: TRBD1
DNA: TGTGCCAGCAGCCCCGGACAGGGGGCGGGGCAGCCCCAGCATTTT
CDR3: CASSPGQGAGQPQHF

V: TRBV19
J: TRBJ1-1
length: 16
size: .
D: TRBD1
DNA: TGTGCCAGTACTCCCGGCGGGACAGGGGGCAACACTGAAGCTTTCTTT
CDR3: CASTPGGTGGNTEAFF

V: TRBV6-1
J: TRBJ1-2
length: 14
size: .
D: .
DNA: TGTGCCAGCAGTCCGGCTGAGGGGAACTATGGCTACACCTTC
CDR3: CASSPAEGNYGYTF

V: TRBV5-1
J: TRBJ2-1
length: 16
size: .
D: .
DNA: TGCGCCAGCAGCTCCGCGGGCGCGGGGACTTACAATGAGCAGTTCTTC
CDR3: CASSSAGAGTYNEQFF

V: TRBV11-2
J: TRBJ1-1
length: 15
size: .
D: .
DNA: TGTGCCAGCAGCCCTCTTGTGAGGGGGAACACTGAGGCTTTCTTT
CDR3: CASSPLVRGNTEAFF

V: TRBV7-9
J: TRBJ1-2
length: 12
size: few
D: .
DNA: TGTGCCAGCGGCTACCGGGAGCAGACGGGCACCTTC
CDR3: CASGYREQTGTF

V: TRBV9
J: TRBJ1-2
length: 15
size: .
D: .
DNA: TGTGCCAGCAGCCCACAGGATGGGCAGTTCTATGGCTACACCTTC
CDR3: CASSPQDGQFYGYTF

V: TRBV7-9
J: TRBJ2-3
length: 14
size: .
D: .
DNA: TGTGCCAGCAGCTTTAATCAGGGTGCAGATACGCAGTATTTT
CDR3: CASSFNQGADTQYF

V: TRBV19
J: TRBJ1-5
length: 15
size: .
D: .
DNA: TGTGCCAGTAGTACCGGAGGCCGAAGCAATCAGCCCCAGCATTTT
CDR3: CASSTGGRSNQPQHF

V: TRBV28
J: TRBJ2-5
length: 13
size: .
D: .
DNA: TGTGCCAGCAGTTCAGGGGCCTATGAGACCCAGTACTTC
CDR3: CASSSGAYETQYF

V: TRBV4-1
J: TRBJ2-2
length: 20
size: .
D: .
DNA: TGCGCCAGCAGCCAAGCACGGGGGACCCGGACAGACGTCAACACCGGGGAGCTGTTTTTT
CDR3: CASSQARGTRTDVNTGELFF

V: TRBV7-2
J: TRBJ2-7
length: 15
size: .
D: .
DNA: TGTGCCAGCAGCTCCTGGGCCGGGCCCCCTTACGAGCAGTACTTC
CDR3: CASSSWAGPPYEQYF

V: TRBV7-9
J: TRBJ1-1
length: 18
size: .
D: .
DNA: TGTGCCAGCAGCTTAGCAGGGGCAGTCCAATATCGAAGGACTGAAGCTTTCTTT
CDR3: CASSLAGAVQYRRTEAFF

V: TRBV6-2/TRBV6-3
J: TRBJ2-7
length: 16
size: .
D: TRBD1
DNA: TGTGCCAGCAGTTACTCTGGACAGGGAACTGACTACGAGCAGTACTTC
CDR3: CASSYSGQGTDYEQYF

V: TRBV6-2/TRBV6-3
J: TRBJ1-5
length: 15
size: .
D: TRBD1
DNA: TGTGCCAGCAGTATCGACAGGGAAAGGGGTCAGCCCCAGCATTTT
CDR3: CASSIDRERGQPQHF

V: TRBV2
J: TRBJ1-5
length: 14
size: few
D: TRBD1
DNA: TGTGCCAGCAGTCGACAGGGGCGGGATCAGCCCCAGCATTTT
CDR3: CASSRQGRDQPQHF

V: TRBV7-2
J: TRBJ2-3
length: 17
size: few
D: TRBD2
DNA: TGTGCCAGCAGCTTAGCCCGACTAGCCGTTAGCACAGATACGCAGTATTTT
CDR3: CASSLARLAVSTDTQYF

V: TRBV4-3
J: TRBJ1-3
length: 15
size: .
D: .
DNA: TGCGCCAGCAGCCAAGGCTGGATCTCTGGAAACACCATATATTTT
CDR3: CASSQGWISGNTIYF

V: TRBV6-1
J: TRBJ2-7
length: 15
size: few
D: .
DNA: TGTGCCAGCAGACGAAAAGGGGGGGCATCCTACGAGCAGTACTTC
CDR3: CASRRKGGASYEQYF

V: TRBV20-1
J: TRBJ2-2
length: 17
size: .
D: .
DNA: TGCAGTGCTACTCCCCTCCTCGGGACAACGAACACCGGGGAGCTGTTTTTT
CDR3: CSATPLLGTTNTGELFF

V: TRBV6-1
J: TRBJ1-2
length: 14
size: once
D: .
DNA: TGTGCCAGCAGCCCTACAGGAGCTAACTATGGCTACACCTTC
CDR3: CASSPTGANYGYTF

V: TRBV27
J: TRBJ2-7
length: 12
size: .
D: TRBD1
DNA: TGTGCCAGCAGACAGGGGACCTACGAGCAGTACTTC
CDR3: CASRQGTYEQYF

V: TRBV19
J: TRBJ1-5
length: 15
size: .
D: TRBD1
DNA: TGTGCCAGTAGTACCGGGACAGGGTATGGAGGGCCCCAGCATTTT
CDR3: CASSTGTGYGGPQHF

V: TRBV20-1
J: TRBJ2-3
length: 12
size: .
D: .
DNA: TGCAGTGCTAGAGTTGGGTCAGATACGCAGTATTTT
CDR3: CSARVGSDTQYF

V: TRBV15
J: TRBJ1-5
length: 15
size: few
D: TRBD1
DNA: TGTGCCACCAGCAGAATTGGACAGGGCAATCAGCCCCAGCATTTT
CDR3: CATSRIGQGNQPQHF

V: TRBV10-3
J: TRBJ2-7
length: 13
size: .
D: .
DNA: TGTGCCGCGTCCGGGGCCAAATCTTACGAGCAGTACTTC
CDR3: CAASGAKSYEQYF

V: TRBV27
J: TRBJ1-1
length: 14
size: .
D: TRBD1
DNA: TGTGCCAGCAGACCGGGACAGACTACCACTGAAGCTTTCTTT
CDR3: CASRPGQTTTEAFF

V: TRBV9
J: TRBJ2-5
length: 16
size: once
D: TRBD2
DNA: TGTGCCAGCAGCGTAGCTCCACTAGCGGGAGGAGAGACCCAGTACTTC
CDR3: CASSVAPLAGGETQYF